This TCR beta chain is drawn from a study of chemoradiotherapy in HPV16-positive cancers. General study findings and limits: Functional assays defining HPV-specific T cells used only a couple of HPV16-positive patients. In HPV16-positive patients, HPV-responsive T-cell expansion tracked better recurrence-free survival. Non-HPV-specific T cells did not expand in tumors during treatment, whereas candidate HPV-specific clones and E7-related motifs did.

This table comes from immunoSEQ multiplex PCR, and its TCRdb copy is limited to in-frame clones, with some not included. The sample lists 12,000 or so clones, roughly 90% occurring once. The CDR3 loop spans 13 amino acids. Germline V gene sequence: CDR1 SNHLY, CDR2 FYNNEI. Samples were taken several times over chemoradiotherapy. With respect to this clone: The antigen remains undetermined. The junction and the germline gene differ at one end; a read error may be behind it.

The source is a human donor with HPV-associated anogenital cancer. This specimen consisted of blood, obtained from a patient who underwent chemoradiotherapy. The V gene is TRBV2, the J gene TRBJ2-2; D not certain. CDR3 DNA sequence: TGTGCCAGCAGCGAAGAGATAACCGGGGAGCTGTTTTTT. Translation gives CASSEEITGELFF. Filled out from reference TRBV2 and TRBJ2-2, the complete variable domain reads EPEVTQTPSHQVTQMGQEVILRCVPISNHLYFYWYRQILGQKVEFLVSFYNNEISEKSEIFDDQFSVERPDGSNFTLKIRSTKLEDSAMYFCASSEEITGELFFGEGSRLTVL.